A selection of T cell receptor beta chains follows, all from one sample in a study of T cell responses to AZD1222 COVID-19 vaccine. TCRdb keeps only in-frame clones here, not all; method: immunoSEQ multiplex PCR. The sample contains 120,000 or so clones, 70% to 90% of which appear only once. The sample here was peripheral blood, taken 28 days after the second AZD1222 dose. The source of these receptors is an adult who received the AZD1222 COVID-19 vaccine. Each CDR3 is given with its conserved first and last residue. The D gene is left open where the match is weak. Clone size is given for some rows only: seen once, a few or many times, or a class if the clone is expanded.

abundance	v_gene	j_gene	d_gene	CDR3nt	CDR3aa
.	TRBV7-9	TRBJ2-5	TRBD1	TGTGCCAGCAGCTCCATGGGGGACAGTGGGACCCAGTACTTC	CASSSMGDSGTQYF
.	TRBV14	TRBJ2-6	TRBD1	TGTGCCAGCAGCCTACGGACAGGGTTCGAGGGGGCCAACGTCCTGACTTTC	CASSLRTGFEGANVLTF
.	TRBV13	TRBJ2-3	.	TGTGCCAGCAGCTTAGCGAGCGGCACAGATACGCAGTATTTT	CASSLASGTDTQYF
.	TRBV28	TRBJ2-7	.	TGTGCCAGCAGGTTCCCAGGGAAGCCCTCCTACGAGCAGTACTTC	CASRFPGKPSYEQYF
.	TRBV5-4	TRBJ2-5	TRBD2	TGTGCCAGCAGCTTTGCCCAGCGGGGGAACGAGACCCAGTACTTC	CASSFAQRGNETQYF
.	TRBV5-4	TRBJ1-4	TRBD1	TGTGCCAGCAGCACTAGAGACAGGGCGGGGGAAAAACTGTTTTTT	CASSTRDRAGEKLFF
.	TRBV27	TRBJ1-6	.	TGTGCCAGCAGGGATACAGGGACCTTGGCGGGTTATTCACCCCTCCACTTT	CASRDTGTLAGYSPLHF
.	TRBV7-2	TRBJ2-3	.	TGTGCCACCAGCGACGTGCCTTTGGTGGATACGCAGTATTTT	CATSDVPLVDTQYF
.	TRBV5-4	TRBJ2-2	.	TGTGCCAGCGGGACTCAGGCTATAACCGGGGAGCTGTTTTTT	CASGTQAITGELFF
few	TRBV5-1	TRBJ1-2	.	TGCGCCAGCAGCCCCCTCGACGACAGGTTCTATGGCTACACCTTC	CASSPLDDRFYGYTF
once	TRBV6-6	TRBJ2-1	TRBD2	TGTGCCAGCAGTTACTCCGCTAGCGGGAGCGATGAGCAGTTCTTC	CASSYSASGSDEQFF
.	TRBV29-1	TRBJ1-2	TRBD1	TGCAGCGCTAAGGGGGCTGGTGGCTACACCTTC	CSAKGAGGYTF
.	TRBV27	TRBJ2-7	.	TGTGCCAGCAGCCCAACCCCGCCGGGGCAGTACTTC	CASSPTPPGQYF
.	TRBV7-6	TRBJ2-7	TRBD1	TGTGCCAGCAGCTTAGCCCCAGGGGGCTCCTACGAGCAGTACTTC	CASSLAPGGSYEQYF
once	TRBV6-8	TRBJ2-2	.	TGTGCCAGCAGTTCCCGGGGGACTGAGAACACCGGGGAGCTGTTTTTT	CASSSRGTENTGELFF
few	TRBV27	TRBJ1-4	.	TGTGCCAGCAGCTATACGGGTGGAAAACTGTTTTTT	CASSYTGGKLFF
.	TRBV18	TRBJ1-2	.	TGTGCCAGCTCACCCTCCGACCTGCTAGGCTATGGCTACACCTTC	CASSPSDLLGYGYTF
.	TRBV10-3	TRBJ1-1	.	TGTGCCAATCAGGGGTACAACACTGAAGCTTTCTTT	CANQGYNTEAFF
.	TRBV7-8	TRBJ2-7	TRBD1	TGTGCCAGCAGCTTCGGGATGGACAGGGGTACCCACGAGCAGTACTTC	CASSFGMDRGTHEQYF
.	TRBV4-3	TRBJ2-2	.	TGCGCCAGCAGCCAAGATAGACACCAAAACGGGGAGCTGTTTTTT	CASSQDRHQNGELFF
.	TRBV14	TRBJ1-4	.	TGTGCCAGCAGCCAATCGAGGACGGTAAATGAAAAACTGTTTTTT	CASSQSRTVNEKLFF
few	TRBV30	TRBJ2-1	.	TGTGCCTGGGAAGTAGTGCGTCAAGTGGCAGACGAGCAGTTCTTC	CAWEVVRQVADEQFF
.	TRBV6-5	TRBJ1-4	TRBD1	TGTGCCAGCAGCCCCGGGACAGAAGAAAAACTGTTTTTT	CASSPGTEEKLFF
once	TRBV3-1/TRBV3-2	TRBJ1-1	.	TGTGCCAGCAGCCAGGGGATGAACACTGAAGCTTTCTTT	CASSQGMNTEAFF
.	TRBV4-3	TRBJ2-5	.	TGCGCCAGCAGCCAAGCCGTAGGCGTTGGAGAGACCCAGTACTTC	CASSQAVGVGETQYF
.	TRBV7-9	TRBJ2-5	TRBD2	TGTGCCAGCAGCTTAGCGGTTAGCGGGAGGGAGACCCAGTACTTC	CASSLAVSGRETQYF
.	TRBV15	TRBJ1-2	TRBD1	TGTGCCACCAGCGAAAGGGACAGGGGCTATGGCTACACCTTC	CATSERDRGYGYTF
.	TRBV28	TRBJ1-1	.	TGTGCCAGCAGTTTGCGGGTGGTGATGAACACTGAAGCTTTCTTT	CASSLRVVMNTEAFF
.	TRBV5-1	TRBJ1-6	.	TGCGCCAGCAGCCCTGGACAGAATGATTCACCCCTCCACTTT	CASSPGQNDSPLHF
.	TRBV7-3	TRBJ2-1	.	TGTGCCAGCAGCTTGGACAGAAAAGGCAATGAGCAGTTCTTC	CASSLDRKGNEQFF
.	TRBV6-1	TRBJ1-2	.	TGTGCCAGCAGTGAAGGGGGATATGGCTACACCTTC	CASSEGGYGYTF
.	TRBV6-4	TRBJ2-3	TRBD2	TGTGCCAGCAGTGAGGGACTAGCGACAGATACGCAGTATTTT	CASSEGLATDTQYF
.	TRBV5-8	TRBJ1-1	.	TGTGCCAGCAGCTCCAGGGGCCGAATGGACATGAACACTGAAGCTTTCTTT	CASSSRGRMDMNTEAFF
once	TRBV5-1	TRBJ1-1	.	TGCGCCAGCAGCTTGGCCCCATGGGGGAACACTGAAGCTTTCTTT	CASSLAPWGNTEAFF
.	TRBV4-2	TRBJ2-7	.	TGTGCCAGCAGCCAAGATCCGGGACGAACAAGCTCCTACGAGCAGTACTTC	CASSQDPGRTSSYEQYF
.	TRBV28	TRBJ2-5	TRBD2	TGTGCCAGCAGGGGTTCAAAGCGGGAGTACACTCAAGAGACCCAGTACTTC	CASRGSKREYTQETQYF
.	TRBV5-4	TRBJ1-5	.	TGTGCCAGCAGCTCGAATGGGGGAGGTAGCAATCAGCCCCAGCATTTT	CASSSNGGGSNQPQHF
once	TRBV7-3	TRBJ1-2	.	TGTGCCAGCAGCTTAACCCCGATACATATTTTGGATGGCTACACCTTC	CASSLTPIHILDGYTF
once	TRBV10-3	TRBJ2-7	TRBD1	TGTGCCATCAGTGTTGGACAGGGTACCTACGAGCAGTACTTC	CAISVGQGTYEQYF
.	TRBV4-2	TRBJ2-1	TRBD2	TGTGCCAGCAGCCAATTTCCCCTAGCGGGAGAGTTTATATCCTACAATGAGCAGTTCTTC	CASSQFPLAGEFISYNEQFF
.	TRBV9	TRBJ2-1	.	TGTGCCAGCAGCGTAGGCTCCAATGAGCAGTTCTTC	CASSVGSNEQFF
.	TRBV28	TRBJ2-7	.	TGTGCCAGCAGCCGGGGTTATCTCTACGAGCAGTACTTC	CASSRGYLYEQYF
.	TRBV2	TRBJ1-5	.	TGTGCCAGCAGTGCGGGACAACACTTGGGGCCCCAGCATTTT	CASSAGQHLGPQHF
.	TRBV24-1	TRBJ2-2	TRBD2	TGTGCCACCAGTGACACTAGCGGGAGGGTTAACACCGGGGAGCTGTTTTTT	CATSDTSGRVNTGELFF
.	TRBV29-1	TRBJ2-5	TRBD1	TGCAGCGTGTCCCGGGACAGGGGTCAAGAGACCCAGTACTTC	CSVSRDRGQETQYF
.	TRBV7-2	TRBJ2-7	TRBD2	TGTGCCAGCAGCGCTCGGACTAGCGGGAGTTCCGAGCAGTACTTC	CASSARTSGSSEQYF
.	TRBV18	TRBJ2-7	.	TGTGCCAGCTCACCGACTCTAAGGGGGGGGAGCTACGAGCAGTACTTC	CASSPTLRGGSYEQYF
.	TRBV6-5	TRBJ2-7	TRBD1	TGTGCCAGTACCACAGGGGGCTCCTACGAGCAGTACTTC	CASTTGGSYEQYF
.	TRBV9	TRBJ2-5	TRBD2	TGTGCCAGCACACTAGCGGAAGAAGAGACCCAGTACTTC	CASTLAEEETQYF
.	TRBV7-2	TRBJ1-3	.	TGTGCCAGCAGCTTAGAGGGCCTCTCTGGAAACACCATATATTTT	CASSLEGLSGNTIYF
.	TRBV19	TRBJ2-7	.	TGTGCCAGTACCACCCGGGCAGGGTCCTACGAGCAGTACTTC	CASTTRAGSYEQYF
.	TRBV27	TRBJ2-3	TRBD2	TGTGCCAGCAGTTTGGGACTAGACACAGATACGCAGTATTTT	CASSLGLDTDTQYF
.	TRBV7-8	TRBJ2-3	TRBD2	TGTGCCAGCAGCTCCCGACTAGCGAGCACAGATACGCAGTATTTT	CASSSRLASTDTQYF
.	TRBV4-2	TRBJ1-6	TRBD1	TGTGCCAGCAGCCAAGACTCCACAGGGGTTAATTCACCCCTCCACTTT	CASSQDSTGVNSPLHF
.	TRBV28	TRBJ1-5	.	TGTGCCAGCAGTTTTCCCAATATTGGCAGGGTCAATCAGCCCCAGCATTTT	CASSFPNIGRVNQPQHF
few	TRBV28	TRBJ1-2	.	TGTGCCAGCAGTTTATCCCCATCTAACTATGGCTACACCTTC	CASSLSPSNYGYTF
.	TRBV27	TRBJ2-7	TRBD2	TGTGCCAGCAGTTCGGCCCGAGGACTAGCGGGAGCTGGCGAGCAGTACTTC	CASSSARGLAGAGEQYF
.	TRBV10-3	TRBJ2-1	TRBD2	TGTGCCATCAAGCCTAGCGGGGGGTATGATAACAATGAGCAGTTCTTC	CAIKPSGGYDNNEQFF